This T cell receptor (beta chain) derives from a study of T cells in Graves' hyperthyroidism and ophthalmopathy. The overall study: Peripheral blood was obtained at initial diagnosis, preceding any treatment. Whole-study findings and limits: Onset of ophthalmopathy came a median 6.5 months after the model predicted it.

Uncontrolled infection, other autoimmune disease, pregnancy or lactation led to exclusion. The CDR3 regions of TCR beta were amplified from RNA transcripts. Initially, a first-round RT-PCR of the TCR CDR3 employed the HTBI primer set. TCRdb called the multiplex PCR reads again in MiXCR, with one record for every CDR3 protein. The sample has 620,000 or so distinct CDR3 sequences, around 13% seen once; the top ten hold around an eighth. The V and J ends lost 5 bases and 4 bases, in that order; junction bases with no gene match: 9. The germline CDR1 and CDR2 sequences are SGHAT and FQDESV (reference sequence). The CDR3 has 16 amino acids. This clonotype has more than one count but fewer than ten. The antigen remains unidentified.

The source of this sequence is a woman between 50 and 59 years old with Graves' ophthalmopathy. The rearrangement links TRBV11-1 to TRBJ2-2, with 8 bases that match TRBD2. The source material was blood. The CDR3 sequence: CASSETNGRVTGELFF. CDR3 sequence (DNA): TGTGCCAGCAGCGAGACTAACGGGAGGGTCACCGGGGAGCTGTTTTTT.